This passage covers 27 T cell receptor beta chains from one sample sequenced in a study of cytotoxic CD8 clonotypes in ibrutinib-treated CLL. The protocol was immunoSEQ multiplex PCR, while the TCRdb copy is restricted to in-frame clones and leaves out a portion. The sample includes around 140,000 clones, approximately 77% of them seen just once. The source was PBMCs, collected after 12 months of ibrutinib treatment. These receptors came from a human donor with chronic lymphocytic leukemia.

This clone was detected only a few times. The chain links TRBV29-1 to TRBJ1-1; D remains unclear. V shed 3 bases and J shed 1 base, with 9 bases lying between them. Per the germline V gene, CDR1 is SQVTM and CDR2 is ANQGSEA. The CDR3 is made up of 13 amino acids. This chain's CDR3 is CSVETTTNTEAFF. DNA of the CDR3: TGCAGCGTTGAGACCACGACGAACACTGAAGCTTTCTTT. The complete variable domain, with remaining parts taken from reference TRBV29-1 and TRBJ1-1, reads SAVISQKPSRDICQRGTSLTIQCQVDSQVTMMFWYRQQPGQSLTLIATANQGSEATYESGFVIDKFPISRPNLTFSTLTVSNMSPEDSSIYLCSVETTTNTEAFFGQGTRLTVV.

This clone was seen once. V gene TRBV7-6 combines with J gene TRBJ2-5; 9 positions agree with TRBD1. The DNA matches TRBJ2-7 better at its end, which makes the J call doubtful. The CDR3 has 18 amino acids. Germline CDR1 is SGHVS and CDR2 is FNYEAQ. The CDR3 sequence: CASSLVPGQGGGLYEQYF. CDR3 nucleotides: TGTGCCAGCAGCTTAGTCCCGGGACAGGGAGGAGGGCTCTACGAGCAGTACTTC.

This CDR3 is CASSQEGIDRGTYEQYF. DNA for the CDR3: TGCGCCAGCAGCCAAGAGGGGATAGACAGGGGGACCTACGAGCAGTACTTC. J is TRBJ2-7 and V is TRBV4-1, with TRBD1 identical over 9 bases. CDR1 MGHRA and CDR2 YSYEKL come from the germline V gene. This CDR3 has 17 amino acids. The V gene end was trimmed by 0 bases and the J gene end by 2 bases; junction bases not matched to a gene: 8.

This sequence joins TRBV13 and TRBJ1-1; maybe TRBD1 (5 bases). Germline V gives CDR1 PRHDT, CDR2 FYEKMQ (reference sequence). This CDR3 comprises 14 residues. Trimming removed 5 bases at V and 5 bases at J, with 15 bases between. CDR3: CASSQNRIKTEAFF. The CDR3 DNA follows: TGTGCCAGCAGCCAAAACAGGATTAAGACTGAAGCTTTCTTT.

This sequence joins TRBV29-1 and TRBJ1-2; D remains unclear. This CDR3 is 11 amino acids long. V gave up 7 bases and J gave up 8 bases, with 14 bases separating them. Germline V gives CDR1 SQVTM, CDR2 ANQGSEA. The CDR3 reads CSALGSGGYTF. CDR3 nucleotide sequence: TGCAGCGCCCTGGGGTCCGGGGGCTACACCTTC.

The chain is built from TRBV10-1 and TRBJ1-5; D is ambiguous. V dropped 0 bases and J dropped 5 bases, with 20 bases sitting between them. The CDR3 runs 18 residues. Germline lookup yields CDR1 WNHNN and CDR2 SYGVQD (reference sequence). CDR3 loop: CASSESEPTEGRDQPQHF. DNA of the CDR3: TGCGCCAGCAGTGAGTCGGAACCGACGGAGGGTAGAGATCAGCCCCAGCATTTT.

J is TRBJ2-2 and V is TRBV2; D remains ambiguous. CDR1 is SNHLY, CDR2 FYNNEI, per germline. The V gene lost 8 bases and the J gene lost 0 bases, with 13 bases spanning the gap. This CDR3 region has 15 residues. This CDR3 reads CASWVGQTNTGELFF. The DNA of the CDR3 is TGTGCCAGCTGGGTCGGGCAGACGAACACCGGGGAGCTGTTTTTT.

This clone was seen a handful of times. V is TRBV5-1 and J is TRBJ2-3; 10 bases agree with TRBD2. The trim removed 0 bases at V and 4 bases at J, leaving 8 bases unmatched. Germline CDR1 and CDR2: SGHRS and YFSETQ. The length of the CDR3 is 17 residues. CDR3 DNA sequence: TGCGCCAGCAGCTTGGCCGACATTAGCGGGGGGTCAGATACGCAGTATTTT. It is translated as CASSLADISGGSDTQYF.

In its sample, this clone was seen once. V gene TRBV27 combines with J gene TRBJ1-1; TRBD1 aligns across 7 bases. Germline CDR1 is MNHEY and CDR2 is SMNVEV (reference sequence). With V trimmed by 6 bases and J by 5 bases, 12 bases remained unmatched. CDR3 length: 15 residues. The CDR3 here is CASSPRGQYTTEAFF. The CDR3 DNA follows: TGTGCCAGCAGCCCCCGGGGACAGTACACTACTGAAGCTTTCTTT.

A few counts support this clone. CDR3 residues: CASSQEIQGDDGYTF. DNA of the CDR3: TGTGCCAGCAGCCAAGAGATACAGGGAGATGATGGCTACACCTTC. The chain is built from TRBV4-2 and TRBJ1-2; the D gene is possibly TRBD1 (6 bases). The V end was cut by 0 bases, the J end by 6 bases, with 14 bases between. Per the germline V gene, CDR1 is LGHNA and CDR2 is YNFKEQ. The CDR3 is made up of 15 amino acids.

This sequence joins TRBV7-3 and TRBJ2-3; a weak D match, TRBD2 (6 bases). V gave up 2 bases and J gave up 0 bases, with 12 bases separating them. The CDR3 spans 16 residues. Germline V gene sequence: CDR1 SGHTA, CDR2 FQGTGA. This CDR3 is CASSLGLALSTDTQYF. DNA for the CDR3: TGTGCCAGCAGCTTAGGGCTAGCGCTTAGCACAGATACGCAGTATTTT.

This clone was seen a handful of times. The chain links TRBV6-1 to TRBJ2-7; 9 bases are shared with TRBD2. In germline, CDR1 is MNHNS, CDR2 SASEGT. The CDR3 length is 13 residues. Trimming cost V 10 bases and J 3 bases; bases outside gene matches: 7. In nucleotides, the CDR3 is TGTGCCACTTCAAGCGGGGGGAGCTACGAGCAGTACTTC. It specifies CATSSGGSYEQYF.

The chain has TRBV2 and TRBJ1-5, with 7 bases that match TRBD1. V lost 4 bases, J lost 3 bases, and 9 bases stayed unmatched. CDR3 length equals 16 residues. The germline CDR1 and CDR2 sequences are SNHLY and FYNNEI. The DNA for the CDR3 is TGTGCCAGCAGTGCCCTTGGGGGACAGAACAATCAGCCCCAGCATTTT. Its translation is CASSALGGQNNQPQHF. Full variable domain (missing parts from reference TRBV2 and TRBJ1-5): EPEVTQTPSHQVTQMGQEVILRCVPISNHLYFYWYRQILGQKVEFLVSFYNNEISEKSEIFDDQFSVERPDGSNFTLKIRSTKLEDSAMYFCASSALGGQNNQPQHFGDGTRLSIL.

The V gene is TRBV29-1, the J gene TRBJ2-1, with 12 bases identical to TRBD2. The ends lost 4 bases at V and 5 bases at J; junction bases unmatched: 9. The CDR3 sequence is 16 residues long. From germline, CDR1 is SQVTM and CDR2 ANQGSEA. CDR3 DNA sequence: TGCAGCGTTGGACTAGCGGGAGTATGGGGGGACAATGAGCAGTTCTTC. It specifies CSVGLAGVWGDNEQFF.

This chain uses TRBV4-1 with TRBJ2-6; no definite D call. Per germline, CDR1 MGHRA and CDR2 YSYEKL. Trimming took 0 bases from V and 0 from J, leaving 9 bases between them. This CDR3 has 17 amino acids. CDR3 bases: TGCGCCAGCAGCCAAGAACTAACAGCCTCTGGGGCCAACGTCCTGACTTTC. Translation: CASSQELTASGANVLTF.

The gene calls are TRBV27 and TRBJ2-7; D is tentatively TRBD1 or TRBD2 (5 bases each). This CDR3 is 18 amino acids long. V shed 0 bases and J shed 9 bases, with 27 bases lying between them. Looked up from germline, CDR1 is MNHEY and CDR2 is SMNVEV (reference sequence). CDR3 nucleotide sequence: TGTGCCAGCAGTTTATCATCCCCCCGACGGCCCGGGGCGACGGTGCAGTACTTC. Residues: CASSLSSPRRPGATVQYF.

The J gene is TRBJ1-3, the V gene TRBV2; D is ambiguous. With 7 bases removed from V and 4 bases from J, the gap between germline ends came to 17 bases. Per the germline V gene, CDR1 is SNHLY and CDR2 is FYNNEI. The CDR3 totals 15 residues. The CDR3 nucleotides are TGTGCCAGCAAGGTCTTTCCGGGGAAGGGAAACACCATATATTTT. Residues: CASKVFPGKGNTIYF.

The chain is built from TRBV5-1 and TRBJ2-1, with D maybe TRBD2 (6 bases). V was trimmed by 0 bases and J by 4 bases, leaving 14 bases between them. Looked up from germline, CDR1 is SGHRS and CDR2 is YFSETQ. This CDR3 has 16 amino acids. The CDR3 spells CASSLAGDLTYNEQFF. The CDR3 coding sequence is TGCGCCAGCAGCTTGGCGGGGGACCTTACTTACAATGAGCAGTTCTTC.

V and J are TRBV6-5 and TRBJ1-4; 11 bases fit TRBD1. CDR3 size: 15 residues. Germline V gene sequence: CDR1 MNHEY, CDR2 SVGAGI. Germline trimming cut 0 bases from V and 6 bases from J; bases unmatched to any gene: 0. As DNA, the CDR3 is TGTGCCAGCAGTTACTCGGACAGGGGGCATGAAAAACTGTTTTTT. Its translation is CASSYSDRGHEKLFF.

This CDR3 is CASSVGRGNSGYTF. CDR3 nucleotide sequence: TGTGCCAGCAGCGTAGGACGAGGGAACTCCGGCTACACCTTC. This chain joins TRBV9 and TRBJ1-2; no definite D call. Trimming removed 0 bases at V and 8 bases at J, with 14 bases between. The germline gives CDR1 SGDLS, CDR2 YYNGEE. CDR3 size: 14 residues.

The chain employs TRBV2 and TRBJ1-4; no firm D call. There are 16 residues in the CDR3. Germline V gene sequence: CDR1 SNHLY, CDR2 FYNNEI. Trimming removed 6 bases from V and 2 bases from J, with 16 bases in between. The CDR3 DNA reads TGTGCCAGCAGACCGGGAAGTCGGTGGACTAATGAAAAACTGTTTTTT. Amino acid sequence: CASRPGSRWTNEKLFF.

The rearrangement joins TRBV30 to TRBJ1-3; the D is unclear. This CDR3 is built from 14 residues. Germline CDR1 and CDR2: GTSNPN and SVGIG (reference sequence). Trimming took 2 bases from V and 0 from J, leaving 8 bases between them. CDR3 bases: TGTGCCTGGAGTTCCCGGGGCTCTGGAAACACCATATATTTT. Residues: CAWSSRGSGNTIYF.

The chain carries TRBV5-6 and TRBJ1-1; possibly TRBD1 for D (6 bases). The CDR3 spans 13 residues. Looked up from germline, CDR1 is SGHDT and CDR2 is YYEEEE. The V end was cut by 7 bases, the J end by 4 bases, with 14 bases between. The CDR3 sequence: CASYREPRTEAFF. As DNA, the CDR3 is TGTGCCAGCTACAGGGAACCGCGCACTGAAGCTTTCTTT. The complete variable domain, with remaining parts taken from reference TRBV5-6 and TRBJ1-1, reads DAGVTQSPTHLIKTRGQQVTLRCSPKSGHDTVSWYQQALGQGPQFIFQYYEEEERQRGNFPDRFSGHQFPNYSSELNVNALLLGDSALYLCASYREPRTEAFFGQGTRLTVV.

The V call is TRBV7-2, the J call TRBJ2-7; 16 bases map to TRBD2. Per germline, CDR1 SGHTA and CDR2 FQGNSA. Losses at the gene ends were 2 bases for V and 5 bases for J; bases not matched to a gene: 9. CDR3 length: 18 amino acids. The CDR3 region is CASSLSIGTSGRGHEQYF. CDR3 DNA sequence: TGTGCCAGCAGCTTATCTATAGGGACTAGCGGGAGGGGTCACGAGCAGTACTTC.

The chain has TRBV7-6 and TRBJ1-3; D not resolved. Trimming removed 1 base at V and 0 bases at J, with 7 bases between. The CDR3 sequence is 15 residues long. Germline V gene data show CDR1 as SGHVS and CDR2 as FNYEAQ. CDR3 in DNA: TGTGCCAGCAGCTTAGTGGCGAGCTCTGGAAACACCATATATTTT. The encoded protein is CASSLVASSGNTIYF.

This chain joins TRBV19 and TRBJ2-7; 10 bases align to TRBD1. Looked up from germline, CDR1 is LNHDA and CDR2 is SQIVND (reference sequence). The CDR3 totals 16 residues. The ends lost 3 bases at V and 0 bases at J; junction bases unmatched: 5. The DNA of the CDR3 is TGTGCCAGTAGTATCGGGACAGGGGCTATCTCCTACGAGCAGTACTTC. Encoded protein: CASSIGTGAISYEQYF. Together with reference TRBV19 and TRBJ2-7, the CDR3 gives the full variable domain: DGGITQSPKYLFRKEGQNVTLSCEQNLNHDAMYWYRQDPGQGLRLIYYSQIVNDFQKGDIAEGYSVSREKKESFPLTVTSAQKNPTAFYLCASSIGTGAISYEQYFGPGTRLTVT.

This clone was observed a few times. The J gene is TRBJ2-7, the V gene TRBV5-1; D may be TRBD2 (7 bases). The CDR3 extends over 16 amino acids. V shed 2 bases and J shed 6 bases, with 21 bases lying between them. Per germline, CDR1 SGHRS and CDR2 YFSETQ. The CDR3 loop is CASSFQGRATTREQYF. CDR3 coding DNA: TGCGCCAGCAGCTTTCAGGGGAGGGCGACTACGCGCGAGCAGTACTTC.